This TCR beta chain stems from a study of early T cells in non-severe SARS-CoV-2 infection. The V and J ends lost 2 bases and 7 bases respectively, with 12 bases between them. CDR1 and CDR2 (germline): MNHEY, SVGEGT. The CDR3 runs 14 residues. General study findings and limits: VDJdb matches were skewed toward anti-spike CD8 T cell responses.

This clonotype was seen only a few times. Its target is not known. Individual cDNA molecules were tagged with unique molecular identifiers, the study reported. TCRdb fed the 5' RACE reads into MiXCR, producing one record per CDR3 protein. This table holds 70,000 to 95,000 distinct CDR3 sequences, about 10% found once. Sequencing was performed on whole blood. The V gene is TRBV6-2 or TRBV6-3, the J gene TRBJ1-5, with D unresolved. This receptor was obtained from an adult who was a healthcare worker with PCR-confirmed SARS-CoV-2 infection or an uninfected control (not recorded which). CDR3 DNA sequence: TGTGCCAGCAGTTACATAAGTGGAGGCCAGCCCCAGCATTTT. Its translation is CASSYISGGQPQHF.